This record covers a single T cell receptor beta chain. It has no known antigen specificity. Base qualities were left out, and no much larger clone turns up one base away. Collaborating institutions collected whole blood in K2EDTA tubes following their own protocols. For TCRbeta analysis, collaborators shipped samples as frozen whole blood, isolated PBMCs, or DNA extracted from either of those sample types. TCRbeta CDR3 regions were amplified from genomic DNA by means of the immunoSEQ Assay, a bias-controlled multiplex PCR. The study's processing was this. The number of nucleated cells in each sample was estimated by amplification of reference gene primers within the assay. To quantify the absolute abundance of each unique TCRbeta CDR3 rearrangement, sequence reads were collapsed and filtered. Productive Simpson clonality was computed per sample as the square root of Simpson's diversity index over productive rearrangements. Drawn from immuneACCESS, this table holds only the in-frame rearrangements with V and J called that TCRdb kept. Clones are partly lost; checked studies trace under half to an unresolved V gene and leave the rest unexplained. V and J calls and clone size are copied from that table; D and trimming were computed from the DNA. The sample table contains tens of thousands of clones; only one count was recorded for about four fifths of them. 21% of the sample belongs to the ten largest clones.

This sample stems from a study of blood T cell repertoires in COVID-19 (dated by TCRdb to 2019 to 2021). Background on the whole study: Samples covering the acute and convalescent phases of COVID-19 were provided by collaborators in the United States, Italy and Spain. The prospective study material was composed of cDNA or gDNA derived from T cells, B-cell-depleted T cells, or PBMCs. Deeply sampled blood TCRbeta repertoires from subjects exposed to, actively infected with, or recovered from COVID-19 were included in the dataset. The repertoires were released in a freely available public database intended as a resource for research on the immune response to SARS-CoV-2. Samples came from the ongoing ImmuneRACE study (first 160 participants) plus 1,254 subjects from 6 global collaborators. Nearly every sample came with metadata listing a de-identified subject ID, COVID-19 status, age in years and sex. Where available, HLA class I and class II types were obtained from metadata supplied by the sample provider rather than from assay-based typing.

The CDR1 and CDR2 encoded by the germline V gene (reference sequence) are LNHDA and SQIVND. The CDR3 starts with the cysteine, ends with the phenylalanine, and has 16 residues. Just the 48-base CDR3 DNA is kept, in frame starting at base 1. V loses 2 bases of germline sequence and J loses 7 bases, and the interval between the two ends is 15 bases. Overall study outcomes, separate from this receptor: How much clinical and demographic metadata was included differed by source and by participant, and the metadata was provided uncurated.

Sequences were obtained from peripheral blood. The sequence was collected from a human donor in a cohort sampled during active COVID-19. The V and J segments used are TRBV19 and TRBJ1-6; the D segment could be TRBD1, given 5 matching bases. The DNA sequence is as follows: TGTGCCAGTAGTATATCAGGGCAGGACCTAAATTCACCCCTCCACTTT. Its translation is CASSISGQDLNSPLHF.